The rows below give T cell receptor beta chains drawn from one sample of a study of early T cells in non-severe SARS-CoV-2 infection. Via MiXCR, TCRdb re-called the 5' RACE reads, giving one row per CDR3 protein. The sample includes approximately 27,000 distinct CDR3 sequences, approximately 5% of them seen just once. The sequencing sample was made of whole blood. Every receptor here comes from an adult who was a healthcare worker with PCR-confirmed SARS-CoV-2 infection or an uninfected control (not recorded which). The CDR3 runs from the conserved cysteine through the conserved F or W. The D gene is left open where the match is weak. Only some rows state a clone size, as once, few, many or a class for expanded clones.

TRBV5-1	TRBJ2-3	.	TRBD2	TGCGCCAGCAGCCCTAGCGGGAGGGCCGCCCTCACAGATACGCAGTATTTT	CASSPSGRAALTDTQYF
TRBV11-3	TRBJ2-7	many	TRBD1	TGTGCCAGCAGCTCTCACTTTAGGGACAGGGGAGCGTACGAGCAGTACTTC	CASSSHFRDRGAYEQYF
TRBV15	TRBJ2-7	many	.	TGTGCCACCAGCGAGGGGTACGAGCAGTACTTC	CATSEGYEQYF
TRBV6-5	TRBJ1-2	many	TRBD1	TGTGCCAGCAGTTGGCCGGACAGGGTTGGCTACACCTTC	CASSWPDRVGYTF
TRBV3-1	TRBJ2-7	many	.	TGTGCCAGCAGCACCCAAACACAGGGCGGCGAGCAGTACTTC	CASSTQTQGGEQYF
TRBV6-6	TRBJ2-1	many	.	TGTGCCAGCAGTTCGACTTCTGAGGTCGTCGAGCAGTTCTTC	CASSSTSEVVEQFF
TRBV6-6	TRBJ1-2	.	.	TGTGCCAGCAGCGGGCCCTGGGGCTATGGCTACACCTTC	CASSGPWGYGYTF
TRBV20-1	TRBJ1-2	many	.	TGCAGTGCTAGATCGACAAGGGGAGGCTACACCTTC	CSARSTRGGYTF
TRBV10-3	TRBJ2-7	few	.	TGTGCCACCGCGGACACGGCCGCCTACGAGCAGTACTTC	CATADTAAYEQYF
TRBV21-1	TRBJ2-1	many	.	TGTGCCAGCAGCAAACCGCCCGACCAAGAGGGTACTACCTACAATGAGCAGTTCTTC	CASSKPPDQEGTTYNEQFF
TRBV12-3/TRBV12-4	TRBJ2-7	many	TRBD1	TGTGCCAGCAGTCCAAGGGGGCGAGAGCAGTACTTC	CASSPRGREQYF
TRBV20-1	TRBJ2-1	many	.	TGCAGTGCTAGAGAAGGGGAAAATGAGCAGTTCTTC	CSAREGENEQFF
TRBV7-9	TRBJ2-3	few	.	TGTGCCAGCAGCCTGGGCCCCCCCGGGAGCACAGATACGCAGTATTTT	CASSLGPPGSTDTQYF
TRBV7-2	TRBJ2-7	many	.	TGTGCCAGCAGCCCAACACAGGAGCCCGACGGAGAGCAGTACTTC	CASSPTQEPDGEQYF
TRBV5-1	TRBJ2-2	many	.	TGCGCCAGCAGCCGTCGGGGGCCGGTCACCGGGGAGCTGTTTTTT	CASSRRGPVTGELFF
TRBV5-1	TRBJ2-1	many	.	TGCGCCAGCAGCTCTAATCTCAATGAGCAGTTCTTC	CASSSNLNEQFF
TRBV13	TRBJ2-5	many	TRBD2	TGTGCCAGCAGCTTAGCGGGGGGACAAGAGACCCAGTACTTC	CASSLAGGQETQYF
TRBV18	TRBJ2-7	many	.	TGTGCCAGCTCACCGTTCGAGGACTCTTCTTACGAGCAGTACTTC	CASSPFEDSSYEQYF
TRBV4-3	TRBJ2-5	many	TRBD2	TGCGCCAGCAGCCAAGACGTGGCGGGGGGGGAAGAGACCCAGTACTTC	CASSQDVAGGEETQYF
TRBV29-1	TRBJ2-7	many	.	TGCAGCGTTCGTCTAGCCCACTACGAGCAGTACTTC	CSVRLAHYEQYF
TRBV4-1	TRBJ1-1	many	.	TGCGCCAGCAGCCAAGTAGCCGGTACTGAAGCTTTCTTT	CASSQVAGTEAFF
TRBV28	TRBJ2-3	.	.	TGTGCCAGCTGCAGCACAGATACGCAGTATTTT	CASCSTDTQYF